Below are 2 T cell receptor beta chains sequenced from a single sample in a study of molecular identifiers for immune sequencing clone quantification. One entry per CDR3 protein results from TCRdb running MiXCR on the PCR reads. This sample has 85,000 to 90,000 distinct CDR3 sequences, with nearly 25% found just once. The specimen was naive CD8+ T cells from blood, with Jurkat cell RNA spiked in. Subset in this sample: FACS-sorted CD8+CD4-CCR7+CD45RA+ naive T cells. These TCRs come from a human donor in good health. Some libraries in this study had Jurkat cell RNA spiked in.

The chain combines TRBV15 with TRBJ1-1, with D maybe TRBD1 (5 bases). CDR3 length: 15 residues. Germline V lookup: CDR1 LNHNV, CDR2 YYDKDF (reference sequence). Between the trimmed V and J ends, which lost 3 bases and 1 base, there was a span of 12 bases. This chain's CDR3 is CATSSAGQSNTEAFF. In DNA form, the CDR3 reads TGTGCCACCAGCAGCGCTGGACAATCGAACACTGAAGCTTTCTTT.

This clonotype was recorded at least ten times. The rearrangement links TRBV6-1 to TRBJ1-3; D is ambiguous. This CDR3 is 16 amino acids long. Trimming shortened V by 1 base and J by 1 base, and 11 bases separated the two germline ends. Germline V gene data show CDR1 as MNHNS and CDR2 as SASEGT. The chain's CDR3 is CASSEGPWFSGNTIYF. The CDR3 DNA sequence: TGTGCCAGCAGTGAAGGGCCCTGGTTTTCTGGAAACACCATATATTTT.